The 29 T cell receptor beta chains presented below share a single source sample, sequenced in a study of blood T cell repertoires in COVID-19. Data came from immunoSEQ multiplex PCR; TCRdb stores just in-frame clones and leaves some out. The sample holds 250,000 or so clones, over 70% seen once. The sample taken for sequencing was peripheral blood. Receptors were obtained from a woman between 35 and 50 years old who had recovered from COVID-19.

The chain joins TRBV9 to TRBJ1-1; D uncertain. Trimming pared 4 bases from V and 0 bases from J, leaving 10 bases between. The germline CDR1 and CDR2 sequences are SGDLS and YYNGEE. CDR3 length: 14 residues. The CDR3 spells CASSPNAMNTEAFF. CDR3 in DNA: TGTGCCAGCAGCCCTAATGCAATGAACACTGAAGCTTTCTTT.

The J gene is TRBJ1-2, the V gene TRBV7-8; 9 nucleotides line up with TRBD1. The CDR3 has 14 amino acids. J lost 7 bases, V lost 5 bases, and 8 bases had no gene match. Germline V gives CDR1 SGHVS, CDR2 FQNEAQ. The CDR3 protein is CASSPGTGKGGYTF. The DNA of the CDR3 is TGTGCCAGCAGCCCCGGGACAGGGAAGGGTGGCTACACCTTC.

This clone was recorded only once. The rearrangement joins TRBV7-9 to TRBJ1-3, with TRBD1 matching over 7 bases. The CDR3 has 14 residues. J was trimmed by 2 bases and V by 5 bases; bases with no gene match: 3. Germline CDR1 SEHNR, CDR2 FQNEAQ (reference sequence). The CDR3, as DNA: TGTGCCAGCAGCGTTCAGGGGGCTGGAAACACCATATATTTT. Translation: CASSVQGAGNTIYF.

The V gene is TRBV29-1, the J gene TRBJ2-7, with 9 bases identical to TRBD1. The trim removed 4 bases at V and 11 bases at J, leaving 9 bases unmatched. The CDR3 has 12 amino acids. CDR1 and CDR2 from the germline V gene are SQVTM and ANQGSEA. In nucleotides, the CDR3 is TGCAGCGTTGCGACAGGGGGTTGGGAGAAGTACTTC. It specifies CSVATGGWEKYF.

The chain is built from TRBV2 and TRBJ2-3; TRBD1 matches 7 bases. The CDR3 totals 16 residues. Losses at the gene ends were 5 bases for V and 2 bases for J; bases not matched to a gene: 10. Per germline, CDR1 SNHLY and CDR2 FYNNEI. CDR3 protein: CASSLRGFWSTDTQYF. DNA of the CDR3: TGTGCCAGCAGTCTCAGGGGGTTTTGGTCCACAGATACGCAGTATTTT.

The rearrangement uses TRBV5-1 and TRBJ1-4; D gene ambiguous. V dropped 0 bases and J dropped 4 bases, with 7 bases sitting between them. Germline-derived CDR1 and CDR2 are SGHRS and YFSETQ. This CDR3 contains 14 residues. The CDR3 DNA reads TGCGCCAGCAGCTTGGTAGGGAGTAATGAAAAACTGTTTTTT. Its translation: CASSLVGSNEKLFF.

The CDR3 protein is CSVEAGQGYEQYF. CDR3 DNA: TGCAGCGTTGAAGCCGGACAGGGGTACGAGCAGTACTTC. The gene calls are TRBV29-1 and TRBJ2-7, with TRBD1 matching over 9 bases. This CDR3 contains 13 residues. Unmatched junction bases numbered 2, after V lost 1 base and J lost 4 bases. Germline assignment: CDR1 SQVTM and CDR2 ANQGSEA.

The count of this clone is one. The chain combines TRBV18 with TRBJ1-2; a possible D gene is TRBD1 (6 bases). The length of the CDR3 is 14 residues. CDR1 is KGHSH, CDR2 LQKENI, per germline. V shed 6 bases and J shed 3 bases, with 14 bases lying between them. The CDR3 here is CASSRAGAHYGYTF. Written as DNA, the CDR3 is TGTGCCAGCTCTAGAGCAGGGGCCCACTATGGCTACACCTTC.

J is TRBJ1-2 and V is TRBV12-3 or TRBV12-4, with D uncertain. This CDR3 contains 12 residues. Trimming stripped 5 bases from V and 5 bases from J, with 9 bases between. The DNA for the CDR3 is TGTGCCAGCAGTCGGGCGGGGTATGGCTACACCTTC. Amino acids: CASSRAGYGYTF.

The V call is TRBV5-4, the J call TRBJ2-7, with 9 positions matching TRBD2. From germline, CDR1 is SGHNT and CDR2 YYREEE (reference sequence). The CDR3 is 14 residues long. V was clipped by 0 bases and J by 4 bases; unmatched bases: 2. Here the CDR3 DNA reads TGTGCCAGCAGCTTGGGACTAGCGGATTACGAGCAGTACTTC. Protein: CASSLGLADYEQYF.

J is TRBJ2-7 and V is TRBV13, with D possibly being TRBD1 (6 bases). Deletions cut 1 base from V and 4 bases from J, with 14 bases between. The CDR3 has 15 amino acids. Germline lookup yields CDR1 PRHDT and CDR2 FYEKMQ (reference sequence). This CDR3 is CASSLVAGQGYEQYF. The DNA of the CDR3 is TGTGCCAGCAGCTTAGTCGCTGGCCAGGGGTACGAGCAGTACTTC.

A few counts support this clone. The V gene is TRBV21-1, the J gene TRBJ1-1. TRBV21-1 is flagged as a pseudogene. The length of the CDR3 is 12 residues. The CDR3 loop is CASSNRSLGAFF. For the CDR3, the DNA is TGTGCCAGCAGCAATAGGTCCCTCGGGGCTTTCTTT.

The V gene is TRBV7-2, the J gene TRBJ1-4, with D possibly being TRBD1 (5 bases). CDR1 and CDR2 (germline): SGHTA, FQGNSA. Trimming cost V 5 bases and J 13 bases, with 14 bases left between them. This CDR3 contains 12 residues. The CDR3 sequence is CASSARRQRLFF. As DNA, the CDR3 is TGTGCCAGCAGCGCGCGTCGACAGAGACTGTTTTTT.

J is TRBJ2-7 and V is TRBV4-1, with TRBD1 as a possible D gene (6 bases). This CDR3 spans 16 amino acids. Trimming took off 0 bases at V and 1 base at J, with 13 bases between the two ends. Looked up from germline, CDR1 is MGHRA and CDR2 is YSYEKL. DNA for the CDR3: TGCGCCAGCAGCCAAGATTGGGGAAGGGGGTCCTACGAGCAGTACTTC. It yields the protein CASSQDWGRGSYEQYF.

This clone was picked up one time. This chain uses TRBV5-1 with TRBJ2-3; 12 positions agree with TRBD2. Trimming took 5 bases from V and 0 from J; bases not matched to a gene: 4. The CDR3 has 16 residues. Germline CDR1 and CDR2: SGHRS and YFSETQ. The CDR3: CASSSGLAGSTDTQYF. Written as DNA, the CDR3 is TGCGCCAGCAGTTCGGGACTAGCGGGTAGCACAGATACGCAGTATTTT.

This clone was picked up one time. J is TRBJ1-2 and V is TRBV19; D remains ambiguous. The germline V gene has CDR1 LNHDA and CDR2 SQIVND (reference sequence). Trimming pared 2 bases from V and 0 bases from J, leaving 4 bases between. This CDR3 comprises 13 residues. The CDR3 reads CASSIFSNYGYTF. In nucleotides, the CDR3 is TGTGCCAGTAGTATATTCTCTAACTATGGCTACACCTTC.

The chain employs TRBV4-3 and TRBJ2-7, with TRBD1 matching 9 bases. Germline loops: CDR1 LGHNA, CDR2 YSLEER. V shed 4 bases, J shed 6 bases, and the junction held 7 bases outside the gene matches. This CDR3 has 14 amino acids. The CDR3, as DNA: TGCGCCAGCAGCCCACAACCGGGACAGGGCGAGCAGTACTTC. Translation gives CASSPQPGQGEQYF.

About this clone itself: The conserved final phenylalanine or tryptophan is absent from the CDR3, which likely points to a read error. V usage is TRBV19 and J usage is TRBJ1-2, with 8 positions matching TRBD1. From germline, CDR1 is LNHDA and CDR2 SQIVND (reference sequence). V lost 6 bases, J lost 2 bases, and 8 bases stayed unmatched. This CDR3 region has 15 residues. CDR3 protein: CASRRQGSTNYGYTL. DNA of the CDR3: TGTGCCAGTAGGAGACAGGGGTCTACCAACTATGGCTACACCCTC.

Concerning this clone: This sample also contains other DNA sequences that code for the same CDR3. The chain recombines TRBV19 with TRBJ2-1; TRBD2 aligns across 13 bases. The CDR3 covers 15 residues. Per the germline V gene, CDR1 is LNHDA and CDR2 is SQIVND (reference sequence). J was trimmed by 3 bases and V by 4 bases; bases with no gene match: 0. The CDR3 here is CASSRTSGGYNEQFF. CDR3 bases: TGTGCCAGTAGTAGGACTAGCGGGGGCTACAATGAGCAGTTCTTC.

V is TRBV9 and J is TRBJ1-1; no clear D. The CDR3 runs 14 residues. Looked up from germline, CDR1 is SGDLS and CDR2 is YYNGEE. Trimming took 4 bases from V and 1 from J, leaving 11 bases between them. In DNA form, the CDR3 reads TGTGCCAGCAGCCCTCTTGCAGGGAACACTGAAGCTTTCTTT. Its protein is CASSPLAGNTEAFF. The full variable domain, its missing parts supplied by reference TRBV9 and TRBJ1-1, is DSGVTQTPKHLITATGQRVTLRCSPRSGDLSVYWYQQSLDQGLQFLIQYYNGEERAKGNILERFSAQQFPDLHSELNLSSLELGDSALYFCASSPLAGNTEAFFGQGTRLTVV.

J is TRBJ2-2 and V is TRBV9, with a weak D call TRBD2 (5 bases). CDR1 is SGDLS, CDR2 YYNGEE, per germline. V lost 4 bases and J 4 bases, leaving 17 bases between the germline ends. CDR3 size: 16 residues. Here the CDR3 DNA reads TGTGCCAGCAGCCACGCCCTAGAAGGAGGCACCGGGGAGCTGTTTTTT. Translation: CASSHALEGGTGELFF.

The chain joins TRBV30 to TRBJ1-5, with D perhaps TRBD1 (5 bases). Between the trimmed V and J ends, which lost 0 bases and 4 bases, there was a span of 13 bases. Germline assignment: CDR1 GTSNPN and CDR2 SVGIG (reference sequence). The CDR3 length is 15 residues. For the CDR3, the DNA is TGTGCCTGGAGTGTACCTGGGGGGACGAATCAGCCCCAGCATTTT. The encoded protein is CAWSVPGGTNQPQHF.

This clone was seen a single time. DNA for the CDR3: TGTGCCAGCAGCTTATGGCAGGGGAGCAATCAGCCCCAGCATTTT. Its translation: CASSLWQGSNQPQHF. The chain joins TRBV7-2 to TRBJ1-5; D may be TRBD1 (6 bases). Trimming pared 2 bases from V and 1 base from J, leaving 9 bases between. The CDR3 runs 15 residues. CDR1 is SGHTA and CDR2 is FQGNSA in the germline V gene.

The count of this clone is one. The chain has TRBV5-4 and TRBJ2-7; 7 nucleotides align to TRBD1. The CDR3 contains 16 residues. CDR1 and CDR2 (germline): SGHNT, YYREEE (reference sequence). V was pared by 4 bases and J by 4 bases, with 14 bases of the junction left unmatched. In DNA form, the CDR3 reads TGTGCCAGCAGCACCCGACAGGGAAGGATAGGGTACGAGCAGTACTTC. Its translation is CASSTRQGRIGYEQYF. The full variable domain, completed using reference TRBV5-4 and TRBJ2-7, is ETGVTQSPTHLIKTRGQQVTLRCSSQSGHNTVSWYQQALGQGPQFIFQYYREEENGRGNFPPRFSGLQFPNYSSELNVNALELDDSALYLCASSTRQGRIGYEQYFGPGTRLTVT.

CDR3 sequence: CASSLARGTAISGNTIYF. The CDR3 nucleotides read TGTGCCAGCAGCTTAGCCAGGGGGACAGCTATCTCTGGAAACACCATATATTTT. The genes are TRBV7-6 and TRBJ1-3; TRBD1 matches 7 bases. V lost 0 bases, J lost 0 bases, and 8 bases stayed unmatched. Germline loops: CDR1 SGHVS, CDR2 FNYEAQ. The CDR3 is made up of 18 amino acids.

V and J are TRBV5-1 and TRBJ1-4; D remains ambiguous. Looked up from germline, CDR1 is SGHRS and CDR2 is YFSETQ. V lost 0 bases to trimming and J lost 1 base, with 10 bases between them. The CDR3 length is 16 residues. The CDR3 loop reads CASSLVPGGTNEKLFF. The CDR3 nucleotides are TGCGCCAGCAGCTTGGTTCCAGGAGGAACTAATGAAAAACTGTTTTTT.

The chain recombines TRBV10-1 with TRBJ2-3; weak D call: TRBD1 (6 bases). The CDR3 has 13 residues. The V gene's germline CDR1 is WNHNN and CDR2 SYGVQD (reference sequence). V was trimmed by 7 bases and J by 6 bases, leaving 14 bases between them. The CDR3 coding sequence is TGCGCCAGCACGGACAGTCCCCGGGATACGCAGTATTTT. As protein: CASTDSPRDTQYF.

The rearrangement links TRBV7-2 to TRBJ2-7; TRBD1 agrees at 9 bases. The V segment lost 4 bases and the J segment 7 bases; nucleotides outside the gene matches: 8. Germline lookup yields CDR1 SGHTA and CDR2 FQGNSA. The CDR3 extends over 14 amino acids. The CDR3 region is CASSSGQGMLEQYF. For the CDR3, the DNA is TGTGCCAGCAGCTCCGGACAGGGGATGCTGGAGCAGTACTTC.

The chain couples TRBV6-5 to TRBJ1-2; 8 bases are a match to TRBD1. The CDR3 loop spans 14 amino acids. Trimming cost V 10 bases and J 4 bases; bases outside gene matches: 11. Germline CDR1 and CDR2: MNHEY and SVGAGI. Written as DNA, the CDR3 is TGTGCCACCGCGCCAGGGGGCCGGGGCTATGGCTACACCTTC. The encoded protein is CATAPGGRGYGYTF.